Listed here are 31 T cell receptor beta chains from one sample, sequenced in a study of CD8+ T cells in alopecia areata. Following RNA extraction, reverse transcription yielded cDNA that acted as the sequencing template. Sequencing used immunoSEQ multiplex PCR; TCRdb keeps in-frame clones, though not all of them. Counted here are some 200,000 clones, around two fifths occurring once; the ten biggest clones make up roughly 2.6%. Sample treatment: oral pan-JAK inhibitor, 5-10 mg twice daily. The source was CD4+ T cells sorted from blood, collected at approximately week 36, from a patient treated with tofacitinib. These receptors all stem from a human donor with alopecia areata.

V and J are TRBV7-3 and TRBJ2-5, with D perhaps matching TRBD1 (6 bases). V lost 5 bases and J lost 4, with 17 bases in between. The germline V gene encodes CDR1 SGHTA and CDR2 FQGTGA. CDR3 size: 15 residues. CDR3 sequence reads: CASSAGTSRLETQYF. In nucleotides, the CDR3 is TGTGCCAGCAGCGCCGGGACATCGCGTTTAGAGACCCAGTACTTC.

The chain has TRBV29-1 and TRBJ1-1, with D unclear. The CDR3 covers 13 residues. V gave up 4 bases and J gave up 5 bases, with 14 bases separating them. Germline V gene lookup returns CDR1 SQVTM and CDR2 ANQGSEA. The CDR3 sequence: CSVVQWVRTEAFF. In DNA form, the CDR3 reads TGCAGCGTTGTCCAATGGGTTCGTACTGAAGCTTTCTTT.

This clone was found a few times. DNA of the CDR3: TGCGCCAGCAGCCAGAGACTAGCGGGAACCTACGAGCAGTACTTC. Protein product: CASSQRLAGTYEQYF. This chain connects TRBV4-1 to TRBJ2-7, with 11 bases aligning to TRBD2. Germline loops: CDR1 MGHRA, CDR2 YSYEKL. This CDR3 comprises 15 residues. Trimming took 3 bases from V and 2 from J; bases not matched to a gene: 3.

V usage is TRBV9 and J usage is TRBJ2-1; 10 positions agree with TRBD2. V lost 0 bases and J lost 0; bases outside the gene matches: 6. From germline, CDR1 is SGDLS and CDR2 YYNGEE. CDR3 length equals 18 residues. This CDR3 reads CASSVGLAGGLSYNEQFF. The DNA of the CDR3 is TGTGCCAGCAGCGTAGGATTAGCGGGAGGCCTCTCCTACAATGAGCAGTTCTTC. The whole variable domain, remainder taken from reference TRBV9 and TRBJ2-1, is DSGVTQTPKHLITATGQRVTLRCSPRSGDLSVYWYQQSLDQGLQFLIQYYNGEERAKGNILERFSAQQFPDLHSELNLSSLELGDSALYFCASSVGLAGGLSYNEQFFGPGTRLTVL.

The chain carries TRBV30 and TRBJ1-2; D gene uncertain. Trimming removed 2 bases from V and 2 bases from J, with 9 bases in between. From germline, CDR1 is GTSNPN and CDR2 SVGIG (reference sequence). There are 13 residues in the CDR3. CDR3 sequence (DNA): TGTGCCTGGAGTTTAAACGGGAACTATGGCTACACCTTC. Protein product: CAWSLNGNYGYTF.

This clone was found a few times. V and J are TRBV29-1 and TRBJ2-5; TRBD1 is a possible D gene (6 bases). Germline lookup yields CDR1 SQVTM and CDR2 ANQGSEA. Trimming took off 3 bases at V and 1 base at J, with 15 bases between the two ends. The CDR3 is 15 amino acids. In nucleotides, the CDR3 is TGCAGCGTTGATTTCAGGGGACGAGGCCAAGAGACCCAGTACTTC. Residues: CSVDFRGRGQETQYF.

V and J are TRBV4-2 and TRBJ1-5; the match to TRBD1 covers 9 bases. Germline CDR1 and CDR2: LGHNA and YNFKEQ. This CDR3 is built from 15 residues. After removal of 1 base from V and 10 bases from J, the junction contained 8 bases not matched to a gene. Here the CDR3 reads CASSQVGTGREPQHF. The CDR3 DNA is TGTGCCAGCAGCCAAGTTGGGACAGGGAGGGAACCCCAGCATTTT.

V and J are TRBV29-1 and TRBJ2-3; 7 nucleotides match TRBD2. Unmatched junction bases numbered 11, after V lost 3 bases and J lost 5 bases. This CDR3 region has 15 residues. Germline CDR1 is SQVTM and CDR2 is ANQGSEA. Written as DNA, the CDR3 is TGCAGCGTTGAGCGGAGGGAGGGCCTGAGAGATACGCAGTATTTT. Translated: CSVERREGLRDTQYF.

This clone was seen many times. CDR3 sequence (DNA): TGTGCCAGCAGCTCCGGCTTGGGGGGCCAAGAGACCCAGTACTTC. Translating it yields CASSSGLGGQETQYF. This chain uses TRBV7-9 with TRBJ2-5; a possible D gene is TRBD2 (6 bases). The length of the CDR3 is 15 residues. CDR1 is SEHNR, CDR2 FQNEAQ, per germline (reference sequence). V shed 4 bases and J shed 1 base, with 13 bases lying between them.

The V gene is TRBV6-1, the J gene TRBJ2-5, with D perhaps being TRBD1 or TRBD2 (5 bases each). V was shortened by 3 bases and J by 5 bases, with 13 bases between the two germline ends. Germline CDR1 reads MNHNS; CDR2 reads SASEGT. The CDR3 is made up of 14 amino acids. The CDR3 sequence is CASSDSRGRETQYF. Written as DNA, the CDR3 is TGTGCCAGCAGTGACTCGAGGGGCCGGGAGACCCAGTACTTC.

In DNA form, the CDR3 reads TGTGCCTGGAGTAGGTTGAGCTCCTACAATGAGCAGTTCTTC. The encoded protein is CAWSRLSSYNEQFF. The chain carries TRBV30 and TRBJ2-1; D not resolved. This CDR3 spans 14 amino acids. V was trimmed by 2 bases and J by 0 bases, leaving 8 bases between them. Per germline, CDR1 GTSNPN and CDR2 SVGIG (reference sequence).

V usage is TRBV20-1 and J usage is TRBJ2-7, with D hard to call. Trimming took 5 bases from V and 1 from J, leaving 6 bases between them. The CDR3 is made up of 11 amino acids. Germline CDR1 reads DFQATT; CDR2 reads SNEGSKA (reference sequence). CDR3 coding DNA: TGCAGTGCTCCAAAGTCCTACGAGCAGTACTTC. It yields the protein CSAPKSYEQYF.

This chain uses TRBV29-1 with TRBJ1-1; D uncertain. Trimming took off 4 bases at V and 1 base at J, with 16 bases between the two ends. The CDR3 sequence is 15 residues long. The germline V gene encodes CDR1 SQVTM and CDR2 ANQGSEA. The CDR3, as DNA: TGCAGCGTTGCCACGGCCCTCAAAGGGAACACTGAAGCTTTCTTT. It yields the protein CSVATALKGNTEAFF.

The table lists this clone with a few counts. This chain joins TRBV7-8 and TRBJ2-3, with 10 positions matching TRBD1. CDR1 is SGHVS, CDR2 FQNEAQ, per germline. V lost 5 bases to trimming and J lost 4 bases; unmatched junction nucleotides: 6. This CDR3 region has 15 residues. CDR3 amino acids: CASSLRDRGADTQYF. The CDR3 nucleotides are TGTGCCAGCAGCCTCCGGGACAGGGGAGCAGATACGCAGTATTTT.

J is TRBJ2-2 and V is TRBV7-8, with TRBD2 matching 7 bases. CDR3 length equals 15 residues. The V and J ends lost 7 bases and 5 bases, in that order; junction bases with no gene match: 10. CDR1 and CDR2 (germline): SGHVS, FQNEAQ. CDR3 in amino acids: CASTLGGRGTGELFF. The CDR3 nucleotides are TGTGCCAGCACGCTAGGAGGGAGGGGAACCGGGGAGCTGTTTTTT.

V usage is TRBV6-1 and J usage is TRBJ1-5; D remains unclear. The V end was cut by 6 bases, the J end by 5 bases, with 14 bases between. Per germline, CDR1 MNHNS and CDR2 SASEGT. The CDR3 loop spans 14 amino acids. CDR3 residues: CASSKSIGYQPQHF. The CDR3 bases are TGTGCCAGCAGCAAGAGTATAGGGTATCAGCCCCAGCATTTT.

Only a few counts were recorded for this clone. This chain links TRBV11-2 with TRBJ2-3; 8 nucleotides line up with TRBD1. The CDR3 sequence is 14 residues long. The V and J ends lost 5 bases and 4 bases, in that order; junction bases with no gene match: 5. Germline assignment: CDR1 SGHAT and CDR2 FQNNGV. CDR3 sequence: CASSPRQGPDTQYF. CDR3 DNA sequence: TGTGCCAGCAGCCCCCGACAGGGGCCAGATACGCAGTATTTT.

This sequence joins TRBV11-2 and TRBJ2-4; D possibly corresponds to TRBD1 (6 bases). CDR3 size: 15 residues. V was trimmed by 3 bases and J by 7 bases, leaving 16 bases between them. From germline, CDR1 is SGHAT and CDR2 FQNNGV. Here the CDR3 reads CASSFQGQEYNIQYF. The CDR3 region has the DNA TGTGCCAGCAGCTTTCAGGGGCAGGAATACAACATTCAGTACTTC. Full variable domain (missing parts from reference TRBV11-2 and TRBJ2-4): EAGVAQSPRYKIIEKRQSVAFWCNPISGHATLYWYQQILGQGPKLLIQFQNNGVVDDSQLPKDRFSAERLKGVDSTLKIQPAKLEDSAVYLCASSFQGQEYNIQYFGAGTRLSVL.

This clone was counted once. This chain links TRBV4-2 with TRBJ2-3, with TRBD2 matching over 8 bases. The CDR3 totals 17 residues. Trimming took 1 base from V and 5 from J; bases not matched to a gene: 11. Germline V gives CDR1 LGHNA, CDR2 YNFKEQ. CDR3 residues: CASSQAQSGSPQDTQYF. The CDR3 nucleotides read TGTGCCAGCAGCCAAGCTCAGAGCGGGAGCCCTCAAGATACGCAGTATTTT.

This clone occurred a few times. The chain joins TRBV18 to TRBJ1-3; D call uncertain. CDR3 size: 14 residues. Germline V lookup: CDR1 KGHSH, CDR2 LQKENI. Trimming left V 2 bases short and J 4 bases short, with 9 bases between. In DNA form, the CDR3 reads TGTGCCAGCTCACCAAAAGCAGCAGGAAACACCATATATTTT. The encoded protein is CASSPKAAGNTIYF.

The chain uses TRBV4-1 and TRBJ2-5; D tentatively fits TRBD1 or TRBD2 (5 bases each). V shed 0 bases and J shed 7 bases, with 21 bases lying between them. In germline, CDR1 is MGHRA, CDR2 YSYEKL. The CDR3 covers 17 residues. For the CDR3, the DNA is TGCGCCAGCAGCCAAGAAGGCTGGTCGACCGAGGGGAGGACCCAGTACTTC. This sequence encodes CASSQEGWSTEGRTQYF.

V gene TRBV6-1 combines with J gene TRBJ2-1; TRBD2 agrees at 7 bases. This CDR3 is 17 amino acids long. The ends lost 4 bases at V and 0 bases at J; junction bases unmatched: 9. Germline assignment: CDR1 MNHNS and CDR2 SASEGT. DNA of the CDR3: TGTGCCAGCAGTGCCCTTGGAGCGGGACTCTCCTACAATGAGCAGTTCTTC. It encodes CASSALGAGLSYNEQFF.

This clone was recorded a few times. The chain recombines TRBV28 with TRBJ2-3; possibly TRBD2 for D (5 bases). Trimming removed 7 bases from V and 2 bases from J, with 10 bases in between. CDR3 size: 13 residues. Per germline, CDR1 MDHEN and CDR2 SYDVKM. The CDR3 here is CASISRDTDTQYF. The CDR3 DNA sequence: TGTGCCAGCATATCTCGGGACACAGATACGCAGTATTTT.

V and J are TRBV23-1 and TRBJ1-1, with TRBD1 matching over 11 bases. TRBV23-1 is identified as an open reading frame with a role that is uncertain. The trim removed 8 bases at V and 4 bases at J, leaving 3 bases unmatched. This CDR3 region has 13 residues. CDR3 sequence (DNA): TGCGCCAGCCGGGACAGGGGGAGCACTGAAGCTTTCTTT. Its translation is CASRDRGSTEAFF.

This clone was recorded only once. CDR3 sequence reads: CAWSHRNYGYTF. As DNA, the CDR3 is TGTGCCTGGAGTCACAGAAACTATGGCTACACCTTC. This chain links TRBV30 with TRBJ1-2; D unclear. CDR3 length equals 12 residues. CDR1 and CDR2 from the germline V gene are GTSNPN and SVGIG (reference sequence). V was cut by 2 bases and J by 2 bases, with 6 bases left in between.

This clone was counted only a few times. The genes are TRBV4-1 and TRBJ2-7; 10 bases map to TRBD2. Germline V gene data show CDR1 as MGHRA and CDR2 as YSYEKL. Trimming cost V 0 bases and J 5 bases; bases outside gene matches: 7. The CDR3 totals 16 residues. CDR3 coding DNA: TGCGCCAGCAGCCAAGATCTAGCGGGAGATATCAACGAGCAGTACTTC. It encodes CASSQDLAGDINEQYF.

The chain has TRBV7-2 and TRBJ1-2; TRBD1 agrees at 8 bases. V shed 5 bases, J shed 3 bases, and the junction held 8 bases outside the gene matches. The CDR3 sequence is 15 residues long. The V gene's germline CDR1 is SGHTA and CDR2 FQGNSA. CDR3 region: CASSLDPTGDYGYTF. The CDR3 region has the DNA TGTGCCAGCAGCCTGGACCCGACAGGGGACTATGGCTACACCTTC.

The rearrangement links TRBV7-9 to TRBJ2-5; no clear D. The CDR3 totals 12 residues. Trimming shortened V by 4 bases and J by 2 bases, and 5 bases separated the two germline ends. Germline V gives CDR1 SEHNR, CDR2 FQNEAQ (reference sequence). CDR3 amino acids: CASSSQQETQYF. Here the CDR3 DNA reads TGTGCCAGCAGCTCTCAACAAGAGACCCAGTACTTC.

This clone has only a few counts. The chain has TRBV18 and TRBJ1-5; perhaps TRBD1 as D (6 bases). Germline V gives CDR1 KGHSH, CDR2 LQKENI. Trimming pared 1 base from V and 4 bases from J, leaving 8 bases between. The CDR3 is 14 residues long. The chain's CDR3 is CASSPQGGNQPQHF. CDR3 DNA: TGTGCCAGCTCACCACAGGGGGGAAATCAGCCCCAGCATTTT.

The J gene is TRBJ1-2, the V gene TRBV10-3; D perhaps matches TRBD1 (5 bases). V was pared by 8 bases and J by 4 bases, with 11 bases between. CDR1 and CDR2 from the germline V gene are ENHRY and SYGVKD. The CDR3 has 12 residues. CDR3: CAISGTTYGYTF. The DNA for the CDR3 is TGTGCCATCTCAGGGACCACCTATGGCTACACCTTC.

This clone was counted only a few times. Here the CDR3 DNA reads TGCAGCGTTGGTGGCCCGTCGGGCGAGCAGTACTTC. It codes for CSVGGPSGEQYF. The V gene is TRBV29-1, the J gene TRBJ2-7, with D uncertain. Per the germline V gene, CDR1 is SQVTM and CDR2 is ANQGSEA. The CDR3 length is 12 residues. Trimming pared 4 bases from V and 6 bases from J, leaving 13 bases between.